The present entry profiles one T cell receptor beta chain with its context. Its antigen remains unidentified. A much bigger clone sits one base away, suggesting this may be a read error. The donors, all of them Caucasian adults, lived in Nashville, Tennessee. This sample is part of a study of shared clonotypes between healthy human individuals. Points from the study as a whole: It was expected that sequencing depth would affect clonotype sharing among donors.

The CDR3 extends over 15 amino acids. After removal of 0 bases from V and 5 bases from J, the junction contained 4 bases not matched to a gene. The germline CDR1 and CDR2 sequences are SGHRS and YFSETQ. The study ran the assay at deep level. Ten immunoSEQ deep assay plates held the unsorted PBMC DNA. Data came from immunoSEQ multiplex PCR; TCRdb stores just in-frame clones and leaves some out. The table records roughly 500,000 clones, about 84% of them present only once. The gene calls are TRBV5-1 and TRBJ2-1; 8 nucleotides agree with TRBD2. This TCR was sampled from a woman between 35 and 50 years old in good health. Some clones in this sample may be carry-over from other donors' samples. Sequenced input: PBMCs. This CDR3 is CASSLAGTRNNEQFF. As DNA, the CDR3 is TGCGCCAGCAGCTTGGCCGGGACTAGAAACAATGAGCAGTTCTTC.